This is a list of T cell receptor beta chains from one sample in a study of cytomegalovirus exposure and HLA in healthy donors. Repertoires were generated with immunoSEQ multiplex PCR, while TCRdb's copy carries only in-frame clones and drops some. Of approximately 110,000 clones listed, 70% are singletons. The specimen was PBMCs. Receptors originate from a middle-aged man in good health and CMV-seropositive. The CDR3 runs from the conserved cysteine through the conserved F or W. Each record gives: J gene, clone size, V gene, D gene, CDR3 DNA, CDR3 protein. D genes are given only for firm matches. Size is omitted from some rows. Given values are once, few, many or a class for expanded clones.

TRBJ1-5	NA	TRBV5-1	NA	TGCGCCAGCAGCTTGTTCGGTCCGGGTAGCAATCAGCCCCAGCATTTT	CASSLFGPGSNQPQHF
TRBJ1-2	NA	TRBV21-1	NA	TGTGCCAGCAGCGACGTAACAGGGTCTCCTAACTATGGCTACACCTTC	CASSDVTGSPNYGYTF
TRBJ2-2	NA	TRBV9	NA	TGTGCCAGCAGCGTATCTGGTAGCCCCTCGAACACCGGGGAGCTGTTTTTT	CASSVSGSPSNTGELFF
TRBJ2-3	NA	TRBV10-3	TRBD1	TGTGCCATCAGTGTCGGACAGGTCACAGATACGCAGTATTTT	CAISVGQVTDTQYF
TRBJ1-4	NA	TRBV28	NA	TGTGCCAGCATCCCGGCTGGAGAAGAAAAACTGTTTTTT	CASIPAGEEKLFF
TRBJ2-7	NA	TRBV5-4	TRBD2	TGTGCCAGCAGCATTAGCGGGAGCTCCTACGAGCAGTACTTC	CASSISGSSYEQYF
TRBJ1-1	once	TRBV5-1	TRBD1	TGCGCCAGCAGCCAAGGGACAGGGGGAGGGGACACTGAAGCTTTCTTT	CASSQGTGGGDTEAFF
TRBJ1-1	NA	TRBV15	NA	TGTGCCACCAGCAGAGTGGAGGGCCGGAACACTGAAGCTTTCTTT	CATSRVEGRNTEAFF
TRBJ1-1	NA	TRBV7-2	NA	TGTGCCAGCAGCCCTCAGGGATTTTACACTGAAGCTTTCTTT	CASSPQGFYTEAFF
TRBJ2-2	NA	TRBV4-2	TRBD2	TGTGCCAGCAGCCAAGATTTGTCGGGAGGGAACACCGGGGAGCTGTTTTTT	CASSQDLSGGNTGELFF
TRBJ2-1	NA	TRBV28	NA	TGTGCCAGCAGCCCGGTCGCGTCCTACAATGAGCAGTTCTTC	CASSPVASYNEQFF
TRBJ2-3	NA	TRBV4-1	TRBD2	TGCGCCAGCAGCCAAGGGACTAGCGGGAGCACAGATACGCAGTATTTT	CASSQGTSGSTDTQYF
TRBJ2-3	once	TRBV10-3	TRBD2	TGTGCCATCAGGCGGTCGGGCGGGGGAGATACGCAGTATTTT	CAIRRSGGGDTQYF
TRBJ1-3	NA	TRBV2	TRBD1	TGTGCCAGCAGACGGGACAGGGTCCCTGGAAACACCATATATTTT	CASRRDRVPGNTIYF
TRBJ2-3	NA	TRBV27	NA	TGTGCCAGCAGTTTATGGCACGTTGGAGATACGCAGTATTTT	CASSLWHVGDTQYF
TRBJ1-5	few	TRBV4-1	TRBD1	TGCGCCAGCAGCCAAGATCTGGTGGACAGGGATCAGCCCCAGCATTTT	CASSQDLVDRDQPQHF
TRBJ2-3	NA	TRBV4-1	TRBD2	TGCGCCAGCAGCCAAGGTCTAGCGGGGGCAGATACGCAGTATTTT	CASSQGLAGADTQYF
TRBJ1-1	once	TRBV7-8	TRBD1	TGTGCCAGCAGCTTAGTTAGGCAGGGGGCTGAAGCTTTCTTT	CASSLVRQGAEAFF
TRBJ2-5	NA	TRBV28	NA	TGTGCCAGCAGCCTCTTCGTGGGTGGAGGGGAGACCCAGTACTTC	CASSLFVGGGETQYF
TRBJ1-3	few	TRBV5-1	NA	TGCGCCAGCAGCTTGTCAGGGTCTGGAAACACCATATATTTT	CASSLSGSGNTIYF
TRBJ2-7	NA	TRBV5-4	NA	TGTGCCAGCAGCCCAGGACGGGAACTCCGGGAGCAGTACTTC	CASSPGRELREQYF
TRBJ2-1	few	TRBV6-5	NA	TGTGCCAGCAGTTACAGTTCAGGGATATACAATGAGCAGTTCTTC	CASSYSSGIYNEQFF
TRBJ2-1	NA	TRBV11-2	TRBD2	TGTGCCAGCAGCTCCCTAGCGGGAGGTCTTGAGCAGTTCTTC	CASSSLAGGLEQFF
TRBJ2-7	NA	TRBV5-8	NA	TGTGCCAGCAGCTTGGCCGCTAGTACCTCCTACGAGCAGTACTTC	CASSLAASTSYEQYF
TRBJ2-7	NA	TRBV2	NA	TGTGCCGGGACTGCGGAAACCTACGAGCAGTACTTC	CAGTAETYEQYF
TRBJ1-2	NA	TRBV19	TRBD1	TGTGCCAGTAGCCTGGGGACAGTCTATGGCTACACCTTC	CASSLGTVYGYTF
TRBJ2-5	NA	TRBV5-1	NA	TGCGCCAGCAGCACCGGACAGCTGTCTTACCAAGAGACCCAGTACTTC	CASSTGQLSYQETQYF
TRBJ2-3	NA	TRBV4-2	NA	TGTGCCAGCAGCCAACATAGCACAGATACGCAGTATTTT	CASSQHSTDTQYF
TRBJ2-2	few	TRBV30	TRBD1	TGTGCCTGCTGGGACAGGGATAACACCGGGGAGCTGTTTTTT	CACWDRDNTGELFF
TRBJ1-1	NA	TRBV7-3	NA	TGTGCCAGCAGCTTAACCCCGTTACGGGACACTGAAGCTTTCTTT	CASSLTPLRDTEAFF
TRBJ1-5	NA	TRBV5-8	TRBD1	TGTGCCAGCAGCTTGAACCCAGGGGGCTCTCAGCCCCAGCATTTT	CASSLNPGGSQPQHF
TRBJ1-2	NA	TRBV6-1	NA	TGTGCCAACAGTGTCCAGTACGATTACTATGGCTACACCTTC	CANSVQYDYYGYTF
TRBJ1-5	NA	TRBV19	NA	TGTGCCAGTACCCCATCTTCGGGGAATCAGCCCCAGCATTTT	CASTPSSGNQPQHF
TRBJ2-1	NA	TRBV6-6	TRBD2	TGTGCCAGCAGTTTCCGGCTAGCGGGAGTAAACAATGAGCAGTTCTTC	CASSFRLAGVNNEQFF
TRBJ2-3	NA	TRBV4-1	TRBD2	TGCGCCAGCAGCCAAGATTGGAGACTAGCGGGAGACACAGATACGCAGTATTTT	CASSQDWRLAGDTDTQYF
TRBJ2-5	NA	TRBV28	TRBD1	TGTGCCAGCAGTCTCAGGGGGACAGGAAAAGAGACCCAGTACTTC	CASSLRGTGKETQYF
TRBJ1-5	once	TRBV4-1	NA	TGCGCCAGCAGCCAAGATCGAGTGAACCGGCCCCAGCATTTT	CASSQDRVNRPQHF
TRBJ1-5	NA	TRBV16	TRBD1	TGTGCCAGCAGCCAATCGGGACAGAGCAATCAGCCCCAGCATTTT	CASSQSGQSNQPQHF
TRBJ2-2	NA	TRBV30	TRBD1	TGTGCCTGGAGTGACCTAGAGACAGGGCACACCGGGGAGCTGTTTTTT	CAWSDLETGHTGELFF
TRBJ2-7	NA	TRBV5-1	NA	TGCGCCAGCAGCTTGGTATCGGACGAGCAGTACTTC	CASSLVSDEQYF